In its sample, the clone carrying this TCR beta chain was seen a few times. Its cognate antigen is unknown. Germline assignment: CDR1 SGHRS and CDR2 YFSETQ. The CDR3 runs to 13 residues. J was trimmed by 6 bases and V by 2 bases; bases with no gene match: 1. This sample was taken from a study of cytomegalovirus exposure and HLA in healthy donors. In the study overall: The roughly 100 million unique TCR beta sequences, from around 200 million T cells, were found by an earlier analysis. Findings and limits, study-wide: V- and J-gene trimming of TCR beta was linked (in a later analysis) to a missense DCLRE1C variant. HLA alleles showed associations with 15,000 to 20,000 TCR beta sequences in a later analysis, at a 0.05 false discovery rate.

PCR involved 60 Vbeta and 13 Jbeta primers. TCRdb's table, derived via immunoSEQ multiplex PCR, lists solely in-frame clones and lacks some. This sample has roughly 60,000 clones, with around two thirds found just once. This receptor was obtained from a woman aged 55 to 70 in good health and CMV-seropositive. This chain connects TRBV5-1 to TRBJ2-2; 7 bases agree with TRBD2. Sequencing was carried out using PBMCs. The CDR3 DNA follows: TGCGCCAGCAGCTTCCGGGGGGCCGGGGAGCTGTTTTTT. It yields the protein CASSFRGAGELFF.